Listed below are T cell receptor beta chains from one sample, sequenced in a study of cytomegalovirus exposure and HLA in healthy donors. Sequenced by immunoSEQ multiplex PCR; TCRdb stores in-frame clones only, minus some. This sample has roughly 150,000 clones; 60% to 80% occur once, and the top ten carry about 11%. Sequencing was done on a sample of PBMCs. These receptors were taken from a young man in good health and CMV-seropositive. CDR3s include the opening cysteine and the closing phenylalanine or tryptophan. A D gene is named only where the DNA matches it firmly. Clone size is shown for a subset of rows, as once, few, many or a class of expanded clone.

j_gene,d_gene,abundance,v_gene,CDR3nt,CDR3aa
TRBJ1-2,NA,NA,TRBV19,TGTGCCTCAGGGCCGTGGGGATATGGCTACCCCTTC,CASGPWGYGYPF
TRBJ2-7,TRBD1,NA,TRBV14,TGTGCCAGCAGCCAAGATCGACCGGGACAGGGGGGGTTCTACGAGCAGTACTTC,CASSQDRPGQGGFYEQYF
TRBJ2-2,NA,once,TRBV29-1,TGCAGCGTTGAGGCTAGCCCCACCGGGGAGCTGTTTTTT,CSVEASPTGELFF
TRBJ1-1,NA,NA,TRBV5-1,TGCGCCAGCAGCCACAATATGAACACTGAAGCTTTCTTT,CASSHNMNTEAFF
TRBJ2-5,NA,NA,TRBV5-1,TGCGCCAGCAGCTTGGCCGCGGGGGAGACCCAGTACTTC,CASSLAAGETQYF
TRBJ2-5,TRBD2,NA,TRBV6-5,TGTGCCAGCAGTACGGGCGGGAGGGCCGGAGAGACCCAGTACTTC,CASSTGGRAGETQYF
TRBJ2-7,TRBD2,once,TRBV6-1,TGTGCCAGCAGTGAAGCCGGGGGACTACTGAACTACGAGCAGTACTTC,CASSEAGGLLNYEQYF
TRBJ1-1,NA,NA,TRBV5-1,TGCGCCAGCAGCTTGAGGGGGAACACTGAAGCTTTCTTT,CASSLRGNTEAFF
TRBJ2-1,NA,NA,TRBV5-1,TGCGCCAGCAGCTTGGGGCGGGGACCTTTTATTGAGCAGTTCTTC,CASSLGRGPFIEQFF
TRBJ2-7,NA,NA,TRBV4-1,TGCGCCAGCAGCCAAAGACTAGGGCCCTACGAGCAGTACTTC,CASSQRLGPYEQYF
TRBJ2-7,NA,NA,TRBV30,TGTGCCTGGAGTGTAAGGGAGCTAGCGACGCGATTATACGAGCAGTACTTC,CAWSVRELATRLYEQYF
TRBJ2-7,NA,NA,TRBV28,TGTGCCAGCAGTCCCCCTGGCAGGCCGTTGTACTTC,CASSPPGRPLYF
TRBJ2-7,TRBD2,few,TRBV7-9,TGTGCCAGCAGCTTCGGAGCGACTAGCGGGAGCGAGTACGAGCAGTACTTC,CASSFGATSGSEYEQYF
TRBJ2-1,TRBD2,NA,TRBV5-3,TGTGCCCCCACCGGAAGGCGGGAGGTTTACAATGAGCAGTTCTTC,CAPTGRREVYNEQFF
TRBJ2-1,NA,NA,TRBV6-5,TGTGCCAGCACCTTCGAGTTCGGAGATGAGCAGTTCTTC,CASTFEFGDEQFF
TRBJ2-7,NA,once,TRBV5-1,TGCGCCAGCAGCCCGCGCCCCTCCTACGAGCAGTACTTC,CASSPRPSYEQYF
TRBJ1-5,NA,few,TRBV7-8,TGTGCCAGCAGCCTAGGGGGGCGCGATCAGCCCCAGCATTTT,CASSLGGRDQPQHF
TRBJ1-4,NA,NA,TRBV28,TGTGCCAGCAGTTTCTTCGGGCAGGGCTTGGGAAAACTGTTTTTT,CASSFFGQGLGKLFF
TRBJ2-7,NA,few,TRBV2,TGTGCCAGCAGTCCTACCTACGAGCAGTACTTC,CASSPTYEQYF
TRBJ1-1,NA,NA,TRBV19,TGTGCCAGTAGTACCTACGGGTTAGGCACTGAAGCTTTCTTT,CASSTYGLGTEAFF
TRBJ2-1,TRBD2,NA,TRBV5-1,TGCGCCAGCAGCTATCACGGGACTAGCGACACCTTGAAGCAGTTCTTC,CASSYHGTSDTLKQFF
TRBJ2-2,NA,NA,TRBV11-2,TGTGCCAGCAGCTTAGCCACTAGTTCCGGCGGGGAGCTGTTTTTT,CASSLATSSGGELFF
TRBJ2-5,TRBD2,NA,TRBV2,TGTGCCAGCAGGGGGCGGGGGGGTACGTACTTC,CASRGRGGTYF
TRBJ1-2,NA,few,TRBV28,TGTGCCAGCAGTATACAGCCCCGGTATGGCTACACCTTC,CASSIQPRYGYTF
TRBJ2-3,NA,few,TRBV29-1,TGCAGCGTCGTAGCGTCTAGCACAGATACGCAGTATTTT,CSVVASSTDTQYF
TRBJ2-4,TRBD1,NA,TRBV27,TGTGCCAGCAGCCTGACGGGACAGGGTTTGCGCATTCAGTACTTC,CASSLTGQGLRIQYF
TRBJ2-7,TRBD1,NA,TRBV11-2,TGTGCCAGCAGCTTAGATGGTTCAGGGGGCTACGAGCAGTACTTC,CASSLDGSGGYEQYF
TRBJ1-2,NA,NA,TRBV7-2,TGTGCCAGCAGCTCCCAAAAATTACAGGGAGAAGGCTACACCTTC,CASSSQKLQGEGYTF
TRBJ1-1,TRBD1,NA,TRBV9,TGTGCCAGCAGCGTAACGACAGGGCAGGGTGAAGCTTTCTTT,CASSVTTGQGEAFF
TRBJ2-3,NA,NA,TRBV7-9,TGTTCCAGCAGCTTAAGGGGAGATACGCAGTATTTT,CSSSLRGDTQYF
TRBJ2-7,TRBD2,NA,TRBV5-1,TGCGCCAGTACTAGCGATGCAGACTACGAGCAGTACTTC,CASTSDADYEQYF
TRBJ2-7,TRBD1,NA,TRBV7-8,TGTGCCAGCAGCGACAGGGAGATGGAGCAGTACTTC,CASSDREMEQYF
TRBJ2-2,TRBD2,NA,TRBV7-3,TGTGCCAGCAGCTTAGGGGGGGTGCCCACCGGGGAGCTGTTTTTT,CASSLGGVPTGELFF
TRBJ2-3,NA,NA,TRBV6-6,TGTGCCAGCAGCCGCGACAGTTTGGGCACAGATACGCAGTATTTT,CASSRDSLGTDTQYF
TRBJ1-4,NA,NA,TRBV2,TGTGCCAGCTCAGATGCAACTAATGAAAAACTGTTTTTT,CASSDATNEKLFF
TRBJ2-7,TRBD1,NA,TRBV28,TGTGCCAGCAGTCCCAGGACAGGGACCTACGAGCAGTACTTC,CASSPRTGTYEQYF
TRBJ1-2,NA,NA,TRBV27,TGTGCCAGCAGTTTAGGGTTGTCGGGGAATGGCTACACCTTC,CASSLGLSGNGYTF
TRBJ2-7,TRBD2,few,TRBV28,TGTGCCAGCAGACCCCTAGCGGGGAGCTCCTACGAGCAGTACTTC,CASRPLAGSSYEQYF
TRBJ2-2,TRBD1,NA,TRBV29-1,TGCAGCGTTGGGGACAGGGGGGTCGCGAACACCGGGGAGCTGTTTTTT,CSVGDRGVANTGELFF
TRBJ1-5,NA,NA,TRBV7-3,TGTGCCAGCAGCTTACAAAGCAATCAGCCCCAGCATTTT,CASSLQSNQPQHF
TRBJ1-4,NA,NA,TRBV7-8,TGTGCCAGCAGCCCTCTCCCACAGGGAGGGGATCCAGATGAAAAACTGTTTTTT,CASSPLPQGGDPDEKLFF
TRBJ1-3,NA,NA,TRBV19,TGTGCCAGTAGTATACAACGGTTCTCTCGCCCGGACACCATATATTTT,CASSIQRFSRPDTIYF
TRBJ1-2,NA,few,TRBV28,TGTGCCAGCATTGCACGCGCTAGCTATGGCTACACCTTC,CASIARASYGYTF
TRBJ1-2,NA,NA,TRBV2,TGTGCCAGCAGCCGGGGATTATATGGCTACACCTTC,CASSRGLYGYTF
TRBJ1-5,NA,NA,TRBV27,TGTGCCAGCAGTTTATCCGGAGGGTCCTATCAGCCCCAGCATTTT,CASSLSGGSYQPQHF
TRBJ2-2,NA,NA,TRBV6-5,TGTGCCAGCAGGGGCCACAGGGTTAGCACCGGGGAGCTGTTTTTT,CASRGHRVSTGELFF
TRBJ2-7,NA,NA,TRBV7-3,TGTGCCAGCAGTCATCCTAATCCCGTCCGTAACGCGGCCTACGAGCAGTACTTC,CASSHPNPVRNAAYEQYF
TRBJ2-3,TRBD1,NA,TRBV27,TGTGCCAGCAGTTTGACAGGGGGCAAAGATACGCAGTATTTT,CASSLTGGKDTQYF
TRBJ2-5,NA,NA,TRBV5-1,TGCGCCAGCAGCTTGGAGGCCCGGAGCCAGTACTTC,CASSLEARSQYF
TRBJ2-7,NA,NA,TRBV27,TGTGCCAGCAGTTTATCGGAGGGGGCCACCTCCTACGAGCAGTACTTC,CASSLSEGATSYEQYF